This T cell receptor (beta chain) appears in the sequencing data of a study of T cell responses to AZD1222 COVID-19 vaccine (dated by TCRdb to about 2021). As for the study more broadly: A total of under 250 trial participants underwent TCR sequencing, of whom under 220 had received two doses of AZD1222 and some 25 had received two doses of the MenACWY control vaccine. Trial participants were enrolled by age into subgroups of 18-55, 56-69 and 70-plus years, and roughly 150, 30 and 60 TCR-sequenced participants, respectively, were included in these subgroups. General study outcomes and caveats: Because no day 14 peak-response samples were available, the repertoires could be characterized only after the peak T cell response. The whole spike protein was spanned by vaccine-associated CD4 TCRs, and dominant responses were seen in regions 160-218 and 743-854. Reportedly, almost half of the unique spike-specific TCRs recognized epitopes lying outside the regions that are mutated in the B.1.351 and B.1.1.7 variants. The 56-69-year group was small, and its depth increase did not reach significance, likely because of low power. Conclusions about previously exposed vaccinees are limited because only six or seven AZD1222 recipients were SARS-CoV-2 seropositive at baseline. After two AZD1222 doses, spike-specific TCR breadth and depth were significantly higher than at day 0 and than in MenACWY recipients. Participants were mostly white British and included more females than males, and it was suggested by the authors that clonal diversity may have been underestimated.

Trimming removed 5 bases from V and 1 base from J, leaving 14 bases between the germline ends. In the germline V gene, CDR1 corresponds to MGHRA and CDR2 to YSYEKL. From cysteine to phenylalanine, the CDR3 is 16 amino acids long. Here the CDR3 DNA is all that survives: 48 bases in frame from base 1. The CDR3 regions of human TCRbeta chains were analyzed by immunosequencing. The authors' pipeline ran thus. Repertoire TCRs were matched against a reference library of SARS-CoV-2-specific TCRs generated with the MIRA antigen-specificity platform. Breadth meant the fraction of unique TCRs that were SARS-CoV-2-associated, whereas depth meant the fraction of total T cells that were SARS-CoV-2-associated. Each spike-specific TCR was assigned to its reactive spike region and to a CD4 or CD8 class using the MIRA data. Log10-transformed breadth and depth values were compared by one-way ANOVA with Sidak's multiple comparisons tests. Here the immuneACCESS table is served through TCRdb, limited to in-frame sequences with V and J called. Missing clones are a known gap in these copies; in checked studies unresolved V genes cover under half, and the rest lacks a known reason. Clone size and the V and J calls come from that table; the DNA yielded D and trimming. Here the sample has approximately 140,000 clones; 80% to 85% occur a single time. Clones ranked in the top ten supply about 4% of the sample.

Per the publication, the time point label means: baseline before first vaccination. This specimen's treatment or condition label, interpreted: meningococcal conjugate vaccine given as trial control. Samples from vaccinated people were obtained from the UK trials COV001 and COV002, which included a single-blind randomized controlled phase 2/3 trial of AZD1222 (ChAdOx1 nCoV-19) in healthy adults. Trial participant PBMC samples were collected at day 0 and day 28 after the second dose for TCRbeta chain sequencing. With regard to this clone: Its antigen specificity is not known. Qualities for individual bases were not recorded, and no much larger clone is one base off.

The sequence joins TRBV4-1 to TRBJ2-2; a tentative D match to TRBD1 spans 6 bases. The sequence was obtained from an adult in good health. This sample comprised peripheral blood, obtained on day 0 of MenACWY control vaccination. The nucleotides are TGCGCCAGCAGCGGTATGACAGGCCAGAACACCGGGGAGCTGTTTTTT. Its amino acids are CASSGMTGQNTGELFF.